The 12 T cell receptor beta chains in this list originate from one sample, sequenced in a study of identical twins. TCRdb re-derived calls from the 5' RACE reads in MiXCR, one entry per CDR3 protein. The sample lists 270,000 or so distinct CDR3 sequences, around 8.3% seen once, with about 3% in the top ten. These data are also associated with another study on yellow fever vaccine responses in identical twins.

The sequenced sample was CD8+ T cells sorted from blood. These receptor sequences come from a woman between 18 and 29 years old in good health.

The table lists this clonotype with many counts. The V call is TRBV20-1, the J call TRBJ1-5, with D perhaps TRBD1 (5 bases). The V and J ends lost 6 bases and 8 bases respectively, with 23 bases between them. CDR1 and CDR2 from the germline V gene are DFQATT and SNEGSKA (reference sequence). The CDR3 contains 15 residues. CDR3 DNA: TGCAGTGCCAGGACCGGGGGTGGGGAGAGTGAGCCCCAGCATTTT. This translates into CSARTGGGESEPQHF.

This clonotype was detected ten times or more. The chain couples TRBV6-6 to TRBJ2-1; D is uncertain. CDR3 length: 12 amino acids. From germline, CDR1 is MNHNY and CDR2 SVGAGI (reference sequence). V was clipped by 10 bases and J by 0 bases, with 7 bases between them. The DNA of the CDR3 is TGTGCCATCGGGTTCTCCTACAATGAGCAGTTCTTC. This translates into CAIGFSYNEQFF.

This clonotype showed up many times. CDR3 region: CASSPTTEAFF. CDR3 DNA: TGTGCCAGCAGCCCCACCACTGAAGCTTTCTTT. The V gene is TRBV7-8, the J gene TRBJ1-1; D unclear. The V gene's germline CDR1 is SGHVS and CDR2 FQNEAQ. Deletions cut 5 bases from V and 4 bases from J, with 5 bases between. The CDR3 is made up of 11 amino acids.

This clonotype was recorded at least ten times. The gene calls are TRBV4-3 and TRBJ2-3; TRBD1 is a possible D gene (6 bases). Germline V gene lookup returns CDR1 LGHNA and CDR2 YSLEER. Trimming stripped 4 bases from V and 7 bases from J, with 18 bases between. The CDR3 spans 15 residues. The CDR3 reads CASSPSQGTLNTQYF. CDR3 bases: TGCGCCAGCAGCCCCAGTCAGGGGACACTCAATACGCAGTATTTT.

This clonotype was detected many times. The chain recombines TRBV12-3 or TRBV12-4 with TRBJ2-1; 7 bases fit TRBD1. J was trimmed by 4 bases and V by 3 bases; bases with no gene match: 3. The CDR3 is 14 amino acids. The CDR3 here is CASSFLGQYNEQFF. CDR3 nucleotide sequence: TGTGCCAGCAGTTTCCTGGGACAGTACAATGAGCAGTTCTTC.

In its sample, this clonotype was seen a few times. The chain is built from TRBV12-3 or TRBV12-4 and TRBJ2-5; TRBD2 aligns across 10 bases. The V segment lost 6 bases and the J segment 1 base; nucleotides outside the gene matches: 5. The CDR3 is 15 residues long. In nucleotides, the CDR3 is TGTGCCAGCAGGGAGGTAGCGGGGGGCCAAGAGACCCAGTACTTC. This sequence encodes CASREVAGGQETQYF.

This chain uses TRBV12-3 or TRBV12-4 with TRBJ2-5; TRBD2 agrees at 7 bases. The CDR3 consists of 13 residues. The trim removed 10 bases at V and 5 bases at J, leaving 10 bases unmatched. DNA of the CDR3: TGTGCCACCAAGGGAGGGATTGAGGAGACCCAGTACTTC. This translates into CATKGGIEETQYF.

The chain uses TRBV3-1 and TRBJ2-7; TRBD1 matches at 11 bases. The trim removed 4 bases at V and 2 bases at J, leaving 10 bases unmatched. Looked up from germline, CDR1 is LGHDT and CDR2 is YNNKEL (reference sequence). This CDR3 comprises 17 residues. CDR3 nucleotides: TGTGCCAGCAGCCCGTATTCCGGGACAGGGGGGACCTACGAGCAGTACTTC. Protein sequence: CASSPYSGTGGTYEQYF.

The V call is TRBV4-1, the J call TRBJ2-7; maybe TRBD2 (5 bases). Germline-derived CDR1 and CDR2 are MGHRA and YSYEKL. Trimming took 4 bases from V and 2 from J, leaving 15 bases between them. The CDR3 consists of 15 residues. CDR3 in amino acids: CASSPYGSQTYEQYF. CDR3 sequence (DNA): TGCGCCAGCAGCCCGTATGGGAGTCAAACCTACGAGCAGTACTTC.

This clonotype was counted ten times or more. V is TRBV7-9 and J is TRBJ1-5, with unresolved D. V was shortened by 5 bases and J by 0 bases, with 11 bases between the two germline ends. From germline, CDR1 is SEHNR and CDR2 FQNEAQ (reference sequence). The CDR3 extends over 15 amino acids. This CDR3 is CASSGSFNSNQPQHF. The CDR3 nucleotides read TGTGCCAGCAGCGGGTCCTTCAATAGCAATCAGCCCCAGCATTTT.

This clonotype occurred many times. The gene calls are TRBV29-1 and TRBJ2-7; D perhaps matches TRBD2 (6 bases). The V gene's germline CDR1 is SQVTM and CDR2 ANQGSEA. The CDR3 extends over 15 amino acids. The V and J ends lost 1 base and 5 bases respectively, with 18 bases between them. The CDR3 reads CSVEGPSGRGNEQYF. The CDR3 DNA follows: TGCAGCGTTGAAGGACCCAGCGGGCGGGGCAACGAGCAGTACTTC.

This chain links TRBV11-2 with TRBJ2-7; D possibly uses TRBD1 or TRBD2 (6 bases each). Per germline, CDR1 SGHAT and CDR2 FQNNGV. The CDR3 is 15 amino acids. The germline V and J ends were trimmed by 3 bases and 2 bases, with 14 bases remaining between them. The CDR3 here is CASSFFRGATYEQYF. CDR3 sequence (DNA): TGTGCCAGCAGCTTTTTTAGGGGGGCAACCTACGAGCAGTACTTC.